What follows describes a single TCR beta chain. Its target is unknown. Within the CD8+ T cell compartment, naive cells were CD45RO-CCR7+CD27+CD95-. cDNA libraries for TRB were generated by 5' RACE incorporating UMI labels. From its re-call of the 5' RACE reads, TCRdb lists each CDR3 protein once, without DNA. This repertoire includes about 120,000 distinct CDR3 sequences. This sample was included in a study of CXCR3-negative and CXCR3-positive naive CD8 T cells. The CDR3 is made up of 14 amino acids. Study results and caveats: Naive CXCR3-negative cells resembled naive CXCR3-positive cells in TRBV-TRBJ usage; memory cells differed. Surface CD5 was comparable between naive subsets; TCR strength was inferred from TRB CDR3 properties. Comparison of naive cells showed more hydrophobic TRB CDR3s in CXCR3-positive than in CXCR3-negative naive cells.

The sequenced sample was naive CXCR3+ CD8+ T cells from blood. The subset was: CD45RO-CCR7+CD27+CD95- naive CD8+ T cells expressing CXCR3 (TNR3+). This chain connects TRBV23-1 to TRBJ2-2; absent DNA, TCRdb's TRBD1 call cannot be checked. TRBV23-1 has ORF status, its function being uncertain. The clonotype was recovered from a human donor in good health. Some clones in this sample may be carry-over from other donors' samples. The CDR3 loop reads CASSQHPTGMELFF.